This TCR beta chain was observed in a study of blood T cell repertoires in COVID-19. At the level of the study: Donors in the United States, Italy and Spain gave samples during acute or convalescent COVID-19. PBMCs, B-cell-depleted T cells, or T cells were the source of the cDNA or gDNA that made up the material.

Trimming took 0 bases from V and 3 from J, leaving 14 bases between them. Germline CDR1 reads MGHRA; CDR2 reads YSYEKL. The CDR3 loop spans 16 amino acids. Authors' analysis steps: From reference gene primer amplification, estimates of nucleated cell counts were derived. Method: immunoSEQ multiplex PCR; TCRdb's copy keeps in-frame clones and lacks some. V and J calls and clone size come straight from that table; D and trimming were deduced from the DNA. In the table there are 300,000 or so clones, 86% of which are singletons. The sequence came from a woman between 45 and 60 years old with acute or convalescent COVID-19. The material sequenced was peripheral blood. The chain is built from TRBV4-1 and TRBJ2-5; maybe TRBD2 (5 bases). CDR3 region: CASSQERRQIKETQYF. CDR3 bases: TGCGCCAGCAGCCAAGAGAGGAGGCAGATAAAAGAGACCCAGTACTTC.